Listed here are 28 T cell receptor beta chains from one sample, sequenced in a study of CD8 T cells in Susac syndrome. RNA, at about 0.5 to 1 ug, was reverse transcribed with random hexamers. MiXCR, run by TCRdb on the immunoSEQ multiplex PCR reads, gives a single entry per CDR3 protein. The sample has more than 150,000 distinct CDR3 sequences, approximately 95% seen once. Sequencing used CD4+ T cells from PBMCs. The receptors were gathered from a human donor with Susac syndrome.

CDR3 sequence reads: CASSSQTGGANGYGYTF. The CDR3 bases are TGTGCCAGCTCGTCTCAGACAGGGGGCGCGAACGGGTATGGCTACACCTTC. The chain recombines TRBV18 with TRBJ1-2; 10 positions match TRBD1. Per the germline V gene, CDR1 is KGHSH and CDR2 is LQKENI. The CDR3 runs 17 residues. V gave up 6 bases and J gave up 5 bases; unmatched junction bases: 15.

The V gene is TRBV7-2, the J gene TRBJ2-7; unclear D gene. V lost 7 bases to trimming and J lost 3 bases, with 4 bases between them. The CDR3 totals 10 residues. Germline V gene sequence: CDR1 SGHTA, CDR2 FQGNSA. In nucleotides, the CDR3 is TGTGCCAGCACCGGCTACGAGCAGTACGTC. Its protein product is CASTGYEQYV.

This sequence joins TRBV29-1 and TRBJ1-2; unclear D gene. Trimming left V 2 bases short and J 6 bases short, with 13 bases between. The CDR3 is made up of 13 amino acids. The V gene's germline CDR1 is SQVTM and CDR2 ANQGSEA. Here the CDR3 reads CSVENQAWDGYTF. CDR3 in DNA: TGCAGCGTTGAAAATCAGGCGTGGGATGGCTACACCTTC.

The chain uses TRBV9 and TRBJ2-1; possibly TRBD1 for D (5 bases). The CDR3 covers 14 residues. Trimming took off 1 base at V and 4 bases at J, with 9 bases between the two ends. CDR1 is SGDLS and CDR2 is YYNGEE in the germline V gene. The DNA for the CDR3 is TGTGCCAGCAGCGTAAAGACAGATTACAATGAGCAGTTCTTC. Translated: CASSVKTDYNEQFF.

The rearrangement uses TRBV2 and TRBJ2-2; no firm D call. The CDR3 contains 11 residues. With 6 bases removed from V and 10 bases from J, the gap between germline ends came to 9 bases. Germline CDR1 SNHLY, CDR2 FYNNEI. CDR3 region: CASRSGLELFF. The CDR3 DNA sequence: TGTGCCAGCAGAAGTGGGTTGGAGCTGTTTTTT.

DNA for the CDR3: TGTGCCAGCAGGAGGGAGGCCGGGGAGCTGTTTTTT. Its translation is CASRREAGELFF. The chain employs TRBV6-5 and TRBJ2-2; TRBD2 might be the D (6 bases). Germline V gives CDR1 MNHEY, CDR2 SVGAGI. V lost 6 bases, J lost 6 bases, and 8 bases lay in between. The CDR3 sequence is 12 residues long.

This rearrangement joins TRBV18 to TRBJ2-4, with 7 bases that match TRBD1. V gave up 3 bases and J gave up 1 base; unmatched junction bases: 3. This CDR3 spans 15 amino acids. Germline loops: CDR1 KGHSH, CDR2 LQKENI. CDR3 nucleotides: TGTGCCAGCTCACCGGAACAGGGGGCCAAAAACATTCAGTACTTC. This codes for CASSPEQGAKNIQYF.

The chain links TRBV20-1 to TRBJ2-3, with 8 bases matching TRBD2. This CDR3 is built from 16 residues. Unmatched junction bases numbered 11, after V lost 5 bases and J lost 1 base. Germline V gene data show CDR1 as DFQATT and CDR2 as SNEGSKA (reference sequence). For the CDR3, the DNA is TGCAGTGCTCCCCCCCGTAGCGGGATGCGCACAGATACGCAGTATTTT. This sequence encodes CSAPPRSGMRTDTQYF.

This rearrangement joins TRBV28 to TRBJ2-7; D may match TRBD1 or TRBD2 (5 bases each). There are 14 residues in the CDR3. Germline CDR1 reads MDHEN; CDR2 reads SYDVKM. Deletions cut 2 bases from V and 1 base from J, with 9 bases between. The CDR3 sequence: CASSLPGRSYEQYF. In DNA form, the CDR3 reads TGTGCCAGCAGTTTACCAGGGAGATCCTACGAGCAGTACTTC.

The rearrangement uses TRBV5-1 and TRBJ2-1; 7 nucleotides match TRBD1. Germline CDR1 is SGHRS and CDR2 is YFSETQ. The V gene end was trimmed by 4 bases and the J gene end by 6 bases; junction bases not matched to a gene: 7. This CDR3 is 14 amino acids long. The CDR3 is CASSNRDSGNEQFF. The DNA for the CDR3 is TGCGCCAGCAGCAACCGGGACAGTGGCAATGAGCAGTTCTTC.

The genes are TRBV20-1 and TRBJ2-3, with 7 nucleotides matching TRBD1. V shed 1 base and J 2 bases; nucleotides not matched to a gene: 6. The CDR3 length is 15 residues. The germline V gene has CDR1 DFQATT and CDR2 SNEGSKA (reference sequence). The CDR3 bases are TGCAGTGCTAGAGCAGACAGGGTTCTCACAGATACGCAGTATTTT. It codes for CSARADRVLTDTQYF.

The V and J genes are TRBV11-2 and TRBJ2-5; D possibly corresponds to TRBD1 (5 bases). Germline values: CDR1 SGHAT, CDR2 FQNNGV. The ends were cut back, 0 bases at V and 5 bases at J, with 13 bases in the middle. CDR3 length: 15 residues. CDR3 in amino acids: CASSLDSPGWETQYF. In DNA form, the CDR3 reads TGTGCCAGCAGCTTAGATTCTCCAGGGTGGGAGACCCAGTACTTC. The full variable domain, in which reference TRBV11-2 and TRBJ2-5 provide the parts outside the CDR3, is EAGVAQSPRYKIIEKRQSVAFWCNPISGHATLYWYQQILGQGPKLLIQFQNNGVVDDSQLPKDRFSAERLKGVDSTLKIQPAKLEDSAVYLCASSLDSPGWETQYFGPGTRLLVL.

The chain recombines TRBV2 with TRBJ2-3; D might be TRBD2 (5 bases). The germline gives CDR1 SNHLY, CDR2 FYNNEI. The CDR3 sequence is 17 residues long. V was shortened by 6 bases and J by 3 bases, with 22 bases between the two germline ends. The CDR3: CASSPTDLSRGTDTQYF. The CDR3 DNA reads TGTGCCAGCAGCCCCACGGACTTATCTCGCGGGACAGATACGCAGTATTTT.

V and J are TRBV7-9 and TRBJ2-1; the D gene is possibly TRBD2 (5 bases). The CDR3 covers 14 residues. Looked up from germline, CDR1 is SEHNR and CDR2 is FQNEAQ (reference sequence). V shed 1 base and J shed 4 bases, with 8 bases lying between them. CDR3 residues: CASSLDQRYNEQFF. The CDR3 coding sequence is TGTGCCAGCAGCTTAGACCAGCGGTACAATGAGCAGTTCTTC.

The CDR3 is CASGQQETQYF. For the CDR3, the DNA is TGTGCCAGCGGACAACAAGAGACCCAGTACTTC. This chain links TRBV5-4 with TRBJ2-5, with D perhaps matching TRBD1 (5 bases). The CDR3 consists of 11 residues. V lost 7 bases and J lost 2, with 6 bases in between. Germline V CDR1 and CDR2: SGHNT, YYREEE (reference sequence). Supplemented by reference TRBV5-4 and TRBJ2-5, the full variable domain reads ETGVTQSPTHLIKTRGQQVTLRCSSQSGHNTVSWYQQALGQGPQFIFQYYREEENGRGNFPPRFSGLQFPNYSSELNVNALELDDSALYLCASGQQETQYFGPGTRLLVL.

The genes are TRBV29-1 and TRBJ1-1, with D hard to call. This CDR3 spans 14 amino acids. Trimming pared 0 bases from V and 0 bases from J, leaving 8 bases between. Germline values: CDR1 SQVTM, CDR2 ANQGSEA. The CDR3 bases are TGCAGCGTTGAAGATAAGGGCTTGAACACTGAAGCTTTCTTT. It specifies CSVEDKGLNTEAFF.

V gene TRBV3-1 combines with J gene TRBJ2-1; the D is unclear. V lost 3 bases and J lost 1, with 4 bases in between. CDR1 is LGHDT and CDR2 is YNNKEL in the germline V gene (reference sequence). The CDR3 is 13 residues long. The CDR3 reads CASSHGSYNEQFF. The CDR3 DNA sequence: TGTGCCAGCAGCCATGGGTCCTACAATGAGCAGTTCTTC.

The gene calls are TRBV11-2 and TRBJ1-6; D remains ambiguous. V lost 4 bases to trimming and J lost 5 bases, with 12 bases between them. Germline V gene lookup returns CDR1 SGHAT and CDR2 FQNNGV. CDR3 size: 15 residues. CDR3 DNA sequence: TGTGCCAGCAGCTCGATACAGAGAAATAATTCACCCCTCCACTTT. Translating gives CASSSIQRNNSPLHF.

The chain combines TRBV24-1 with TRBJ2-5, with a weak D call TRBD1 (5 bases). Germline V gives CDR1 KGHDR, CDR2 SFDVKD. The CDR3 contains 12 residues. The V end lost 7 bases, the J end lost 5 bases, and 10 bases lay between the germline ends. CDR3 coding DNA: TGTGCCACCAGGGGGCGCACGGAGACCCAGTACTTC. Protein product: CATRGRTETQYF.

The chain carries TRBV21-1 and TRBJ1-2; TRBD1, the table's D call, was not compared with the DNA. TRBV21-1 is an annotated pseudogene. The CDR3 consists of 15 residues. CDR3 bases: TGTGCCAGCAGCAAAGGGGGACAGGGGGACTATGGCTACACCTTC. The encoded protein is CASSKGGQGDYGYTF.

The chain recombines TRBV7-2 with TRBJ1-1, with D hard to call. The CDR3 consists of 11 residues. V was cut by 5 bases and J by 8 bases, with 9 bases left in between. Germline CDR1 and CDR2: SGHTA and FQGNSA. The CDR3 reads CASSPRREAFF. CDR3 nucleotide sequence: TGTGCCAGCAGCCCCCGACGGGAAGCTTTCTTT.

The chain carries TRBV3-1 and TRBJ1-2, with a tentative D call TRBD1 (5 bases). The V end was cut by 0 bases, the J end by 9 bases, with 8 bases between. This CDR3 contains 12 residues. Germline CDR1 and CDR2: LGHDT and YNNKEL (reference sequence). The CDR3 bases are TGTGCCAGCAGCCAAGAAGGGGCGAGCTACACCTTC. Translating gives CASSQEGASYTF.

This clonotype was found once. The chain has TRBV4-2 and TRBJ2-3, with 10 positions matching TRBD2. Per germline, CDR1 LGHNA and CDR2 YNFKEQ. The CDR3 spans 16 residues. With V trimmed by 0 bases and J by 5 bases, 5 bases remained unmatched. The CDR3 spells CASSQESGGGLDTQYF. CDR3 sequence (DNA): TGTGCCAGCAGCCAAGAGAGCGGGGGGGGGCTAGATACGCAGTATTTT.

V and J are TRBV4-3 and TRBJ1-6; TRBD1 agrees at 7 bases. The V gene end was trimmed by 0 bases and the J gene end by 7 bases; junction bases not matched to a gene: 6. Germline V gene data show CDR1 as LGHNA and CDR2 as YSLEER. The length of the CDR3 is 16 residues. The CDR3 nucleotides are TGCGCCAGCAGCCAAGAAGGTGTCAGGGGGAATTCACCCCTCCACTTT. Translation: CASSQEGVRGNSPLHF.

This chain uses TRBV20-1 with TRBJ2-4; D not certain. V gave up 1 base and J gave up 0 bases, with 4 bases separating them. This CDR3 contains 13 residues. Germline V gene lookup returns CDR1 DFQATT and CDR2 SNEGSKA (reference sequence). CDR3 DNA sequence: TGCAGTGCTAGAGGCCAAGCCAAAAACATTCAGTACTTC. It yields the protein CSARGQAKNIQYF.

The chain joins TRBV28 to TRBJ2-6, with a tentative D call TRBD1 (6 bases). Germline CDR1 is MDHEN and CDR2 is SYDVKM. CDR3 length equals 16 residues. The V end lost 6 bases, the J end lost 2 bases, and 14 bases lay between the germline ends. The CDR3 here is CASSDRQGPGANVLTF. The CDR3 DNA reads as TGTGCCAGCAGCGACAGGCAGGGTCCTGGGGCCAACGTCCTGACTTTC. The full variable domain, completed using reference TRBV28 and TRBJ2-6, is DVKVTQSSRYLVKRTGEKVFLECVQDMDHENMFWYRQDPGLGLRLIYFSYDVKMKEKGDIPEGYSVSREKKERFSLILESASTNQTSMYLCASSDRQGPGANVLTFGAGSRLTVL.

The genes are TRBV29-1 and TRBJ2-2, with 9 bases aligning to TRBD1. This CDR3 has 13 amino acids. Germline CDR1 and CDR2: SQVTM and ANQGSEA. V lost 7 bases and J lost 6; bases outside the gene matches: 6. The CDR3: CSAGTGKPGELFF. The CDR3 nucleotides are TGCAGCGCCGGGACAGGGAAACCCGGGGAGCTGTTTTTT.

This rearrangement joins TRBV4-1 to TRBJ2-1; no clear D gene. Germline values: CDR1 MGHRA, CDR2 YSYEKL. CDR3 length equals 15 residues. With 1 base removed from V and 8 bases from J, the gap between germline ends came to 15 bases. The DNA for the CDR3 is TGCGCCAGCAGCCAAGTGGGTGGGGTGAGCCATGAGCAGTTCTTC. Translated, it gives CASSQVGGVSHEQFF.